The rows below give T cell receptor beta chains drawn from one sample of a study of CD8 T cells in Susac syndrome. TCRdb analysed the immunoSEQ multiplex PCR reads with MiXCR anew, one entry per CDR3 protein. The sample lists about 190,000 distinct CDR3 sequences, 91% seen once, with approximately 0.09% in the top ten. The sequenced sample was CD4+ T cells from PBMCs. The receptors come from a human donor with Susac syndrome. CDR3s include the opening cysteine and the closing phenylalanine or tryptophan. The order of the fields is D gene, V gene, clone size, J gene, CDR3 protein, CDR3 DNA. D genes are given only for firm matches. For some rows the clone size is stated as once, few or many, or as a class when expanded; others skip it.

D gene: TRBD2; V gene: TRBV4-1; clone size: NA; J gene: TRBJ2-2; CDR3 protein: CASSQALAGVRTGELFF; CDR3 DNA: TGCGCCAGCAGCCAAGCGCTAGCGGGAGTTCGCACCGGGGAGCTGTTTTTT
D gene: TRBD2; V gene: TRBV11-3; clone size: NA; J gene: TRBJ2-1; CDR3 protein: CASSLHGGLAGGSSYNEQFF; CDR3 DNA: TGTGCCAGCAGCCTCCACGGAGGACTAGCGGGGGGGAGCTCCTACAATGAGCAGTTCTTC
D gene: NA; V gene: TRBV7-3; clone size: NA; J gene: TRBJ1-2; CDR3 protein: CASNNSPLDSGYTF; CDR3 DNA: TGTGCCAGCAACAACTCCCCTCTGGACTCTGGCTACACCTTC
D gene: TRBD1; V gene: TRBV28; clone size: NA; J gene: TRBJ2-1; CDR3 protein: CASSVTTGANPDNEQFF; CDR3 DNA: TGTGCCAGCAGCGTAACCACAGGGGCGAACCCCGACAATGAGCAGTTCTTC
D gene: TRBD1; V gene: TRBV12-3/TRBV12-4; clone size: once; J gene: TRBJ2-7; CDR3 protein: CASSYITGDYEQYF; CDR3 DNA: TGTGCCAGCAGTTATATCACAGGGGACTACGAGCAGTACTTC
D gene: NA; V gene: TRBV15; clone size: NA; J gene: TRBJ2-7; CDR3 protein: CATSREGVDEQYF; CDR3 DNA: TGTGCCACCAGCAGAGAGGGGGTCGACGAGCAGTACTTC
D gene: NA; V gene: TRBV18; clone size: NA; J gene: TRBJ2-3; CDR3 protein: CASSPVGVRDTQYF; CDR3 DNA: TGTGCCAGCTCACCAGTAGGGGTTCGGGATACGCAGTATTTT
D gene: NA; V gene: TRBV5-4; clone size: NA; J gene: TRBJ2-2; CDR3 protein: CASSLGWGQNTGELFF; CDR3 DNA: TGTGCCAGCAGCTTGGGGTGGGGGCAGAACACCGGGGAGCTGTTTTTT
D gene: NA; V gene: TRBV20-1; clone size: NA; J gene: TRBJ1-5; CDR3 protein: CSAREPNQPQHF; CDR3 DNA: TGCAGTGCTAGAGAGCCCAATCAGCCCCAGCATTTT
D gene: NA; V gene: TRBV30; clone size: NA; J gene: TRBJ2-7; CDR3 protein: CTWRFVGTYEQYF; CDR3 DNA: TGTACCTGGAGGTTCGTCGGAACCTACGAGCAGTACTTC
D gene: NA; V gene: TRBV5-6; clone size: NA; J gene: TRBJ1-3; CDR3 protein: CASSLSRVLSGNTIYF; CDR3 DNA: TGTGCCAGCAGCTTGAGTCGGGTCCTCTCTGGAAACACCATATATTTT
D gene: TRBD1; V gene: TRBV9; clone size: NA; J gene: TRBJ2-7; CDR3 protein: CASSPRQGMSHEQYF; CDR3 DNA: TGTGCCAGCAGCCCCCGACAGGGAATGTCCCACGAGCAGTACTTC
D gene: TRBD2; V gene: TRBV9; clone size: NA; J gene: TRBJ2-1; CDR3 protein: CASSDQRERHNEQFF; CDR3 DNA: TGTGCCAGCAGCGATCAGCGGGAGAGGCACAATGAGCAGTTCTTC